The 31 T cell receptor beta chains presented below share a single source sample, sequenced in a study of T cells in Graves' hyperthyroidism and ophthalmopathy. Amplification yielded TCR beta CDR3 regions, with RNA transcripts as the source. HTBI primers drove first-round RT-PCR of the TCR CDR3. MiXCR, run by TCRdb on the multiplex PCR reads, gives a single entry per CDR3 protein. Among 400,000 to 550,000 distinct CDR3 sequences, around 22% were seen once, and the ten largest hold about 10%. The material sequenced was blood. The receptors here all came from a woman in her twenties or thirties with Graves' ophthalmopathy.

This clonotype was seen only a few times. The V gene is TRBV10-2, the J gene TRBJ2-5; no clear D gene. The V and J ends lost 4 bases and 2 bases respectively, with 14 bases between them. The CDR3 extends over 15 amino acids. Germline CDR1 WSHSY, CDR2 SAAADI. The CDR3 protein is CASSGLRVIQETQYF. The DNA of the CDR3 is TGCGCCAGCAGTGGACTTAGGGTGATTCAAGAGACCCAGTACTTC.

This chain links TRBV12-3 or TRBV12-4 with TRBJ1-2; 8 nucleotides align to TRBD1. CDR3 length: 14 amino acids. Trimming took 4 bases from V and 2 from J; bases not matched to a gene: 3. CDR3 nucleotides: TGTGCCAGCAGTTCAGGGGGCGAAAACTATGGCTACACCTTC. Translating it yields CASSSGGENYGYTF.

This clonotype was observed a handful of times. This rearrangement joins TRBV18 to TRBJ1-2; possible D gene TRBD1, 6 bases. Germline loops: CDR1 KGHSH, CDR2 LQKENI. The V and J ends lost 2 bases and 4 bases respectively, with 11 bases between them. This CDR3 has 14 amino acids. CDR3 DNA: TGTGCCAGCTCACCAGGGGGCGTTAGCTATGGCTACACCTTC. Its protein product is CASSPGGVSYGYTF.

This sequence joins TRBV5-5 and TRBJ2-5; possible D gene TRBD1, 6 bases. The CDR3 spans 14 residues. Germline V gives CDR1 SGHKS, CDR2 YYEKEE (reference sequence). V shed 4 bases and J shed 3 bases, with 13 bases lying between them. CDR3 sequence (DNA): TGTGCCAGCAGCCAGGGACATGGAAAAGAGACCCAGTACTTC. Its protein is CASSQGHGKETQYF.

This clonotype was picked up a small number of times. V gene TRBV28 combines with J gene TRBJ2-2; the D gene could be TRBD1 or TRBD2 (6 bases each). Germline V CDR1 and CDR2: MDHEN, SYDVKM. The CDR3 contains 15 residues. V lost 3 bases, J lost 3 bases, and 11 bases lay in between. The CDR3 region is CASSLRGGHTGELFF. CDR3 DNA: TGTGCCAGCAGTTTGAGAGGGGGGCACACCGGGGAGCTGTTTTTT.

V and J are TRBV24-1 and TRBJ1-2, with a possible D match to TRBD1 (5 bases). Germline V gives CDR1 KGHDR, CDR2 SFDVKD. The CDR3 consists of 15 residues. V was shortened by 6 bases and J by 0 bases, with 13 bases between the two germline ends. The CDR3 is CATSPRTPANYGYTF. The CDR3 nucleotides are TGTGCCACCAGTCCCCGGACACCAGCTAACTATGGCTACACCTTC.

This clonotype was recorded at least ten times. The junction departs from the called germline gene at one end, perhaps through a read error. The rearrangement joins TRBV5-1 to TRBJ2-7, with TRBD1 matching 9 bases. Germline lookup yields CDR1 SGHRS and CDR2 YFSETQ. This CDR3 contains 13 residues. The CDR3 DNA sequence: TGTGCCAGCAGTTTAGGACAGGGGAACGAGCAGTACTTC. This translates into CASSLGQGNEQYF.

On this clonotype: A junction boundary mismatches the germline segment, possibly from a read error. This chain joins TRBV5-1 and TRBJ2-7, with D perhaps given as TRBD1 or TRBD2 (5 bases each). The germline V gene encodes CDR1 SGHRS and CDR2 YFSETQ. CDR3 length: 13 amino acids. The CDR3 nucleotides are TGCGGCAGCAGCCCGGGGCCAAGCAACGAGCAGTACTTC. It yields the protein CGSSPGPSNEQYF.

This clonotype was seen repeatedly, ten times or more. V and J are TRBV7-2 and TRBJ1-6; a possible D gene is TRBD1 (6 bases). The CDR3 spans 15 residues. Trimming removed 4 bases from V and 5 bases from J, with 12 bases in between. Germline V CDR1 and CDR2: SGHTA, FQGNSA. The CDR3 loop is CASSSTGTNNSPLHF. CDR3 in DNA: TGTGCCAGCAGCTCCACCGGGACAAATAATTCACCCCTCCACTTT.

This clonotype was counted ten times or more. The J gene is TRBJ1-1, the V gene TRBV18, with TRBD1 identical over 8 bases. Germline trimming cut 3 bases from V and 6 bases from J; bases unmatched to any gene: 6. Per germline, CDR1 KGHSH and CDR2 LQKENI. The CDR3 runs 14 residues. CDR3 sequence reads: CASSPQGAESEAFF. CDR3 DNA: TGTGCCAGCTCACCCCAGGGGGCAGAGTCTGAAGCTTTCTTT.

This clonotype appeared once. The chain couples TRBV6-5 to TRBJ2-2; unclear D gene. The CDR3 is made up of 16 amino acids. The V end was cut by 2 bases, the J end by 2 bases, with 12 bases between. The germline V gene has CDR1 MNHEY and CDR2 SVGAGI. Here the CDR3 reads CASSYLPPYNTGELFF. As DNA, the CDR3 is TGTGCCAGCAGTTACCTCCCCCCCTATAACACCGGGGAGCTGTTTTTT.

This clonotype was observed at least ten times. The J gene is TRBJ1-2, the V gene TRBV7-2; 8 bases align to TRBD1. Losses at the gene ends were 6 bases for V and 2 bases for J; bases not matched to a gene: 8. Germline CDR1 reads SGHTA; CDR2 reads FQGNSA. The CDR3 runs 15 residues. The DNA for the CDR3 is TGTGCCAGCAGTTTCACACAGGGGGTGAACTATGGCTACACCTTC. Protein sequence: CASSFTQGVNYGYTF.

The chain joins TRBV7-2 to TRBJ2-7, with D tentatively TRBD2 (6 bases). Germline lookup yields CDR1 SGHTA and CDR2 FQGNSA. Trimming left V 6 bases short and J 6 bases short, with 15 bases between. The CDR3 runs 13 residues. This chain's CDR3 is CASRTNARGEQYF. The CDR3 DNA follows: TGTGCCAGCAGGACAAACGCGCGGGGCGAGCAGTACTTC. Based on the CDR3 plus reference TRBV7-2 and TRBJ2-7, the full variable domain is GAGVSQSPSNKVTEKGKDVELRCDPISGHTALYWYRQSLGQGLEFLIYFQGNSAPDKSGLPSDRFSAERTGGSVSTLTIQRTQQEDSAVYLCASRTNARGEQYFGPGTRLTVT.

This clonotype turned up a few times. This chain joins TRBV12-3 or TRBV12-4 and TRBJ1-1, with 11 bases that match TRBD1. J gave up 7 bases and V 1 base, and 8 bases lay outside the gene matches. The CDR3 extends over 16 amino acids. As DNA, the CDR3 is TGTGCCAGCAGTTTAGATGGGGGACAGGGGGGCAATGAAGCTTTCTTT. As protein: CASSLDGGQGGNEAFF.

In this sample, this clonotype turned up many times. A much larger clone is a single base away; this may be a read error. V and J are TRBV10-3 and TRBJ1-1; D is unresolved. CDR1 is ENHRY and CDR2 is SYGVKD in the germline V gene. The CDR3 extends over 11 amino acids. Trimming stripped 6 bases from V and 1 base from J, with 3 bases between. The CDR3 here is CAIRQNTEAFF. The CDR3 coding sequence is TGTGCCATCAGGCAGAACACTGAAGCTTTCTTT.

V is TRBV12-3 or TRBV12-4 and J is TRBJ1-1; 12 bases are a match to TRBD1. The CDR3 has 19 amino acids. The V segment lost 3 bases and the J segment 1 base; nucleotides outside the gene matches: 12. The CDR3 DNA is TGTGCCAGCAGTTTTCAGGGGACAGGGGGCGCAATTCCGAACACTGAAGCTTTCTTT. It translates to CASSFQGTGGAIPNTEAFF.

This clonotype appeared many times. The chain uses TRBV5-1 and TRBJ1-5; 12 bases fit TRBD1. After removal of 4 bases from V and 6 bases from J, the junction contained 8 bases not matched to a gene. The length of the CDR3 is 16 residues. CDR1 is SGHRS, CDR2 YFSETQ, per germline. The CDR3 DNA reads TGCGCCAGCAGCCTAGACGGGACAGGGGGCGGTCAGCCCCAGCATTTT. This codes for CASSLDGTGGGQPQHF.

The chain recombines TRBV29-1 with TRBJ2-2; a weak D match, TRBD1 (7 bases). This CDR3 contains 15 residues. Trimming took 0 bases from V and 3 from J, leaving 11 bases between them. CDR1 and CDR2 from the germline V gene are SQVTM and ANQGSEA. The CDR3 region has the DNA TGCAGCGTTGAAGACCAGGGGGACTACACCGGGGAGCTGTTTTTT. Its protein is CSVEDQGDYTGELFF.

With respect to this clonotype: At one of its ends the junction is not consistent with the germline gene, which may arise from a read error. The chain employs TRBV3-1 and TRBJ1-1; D is unclear. Germline assignment: CDR1 LGHDT and CDR2 YNNKEL (reference sequence). The CDR3 has 13 residues. CDR3 in amino acids: CASGQGRNTEAFF. The CDR3 coding sequence is TGTGCCAGCGGCCAAGGGAGGAACACTGAAGCTTTCTTT.

A note on this clonotype: One end of the junction fails to match germline, which may point to a read error. This sequence joins TRBV20-1 and TRBJ1-1; D is possibly TRBD1 (5 bases). CDR3 length equals 9 residues. Looked up from germline, CDR1 is DFQATT and CDR2 is SNEGSKA (reference sequence). The CDR3 bases are TGCAGTGCTAGGGAGACAGCCCCCTTT. This encodes CSARETAPF.

The table lists this clonotype with many counts. The CDR3 loop is CAWRTAHGYTF. The CDR3 DNA sequence: TGTGCCTGGAGGACAGCTCATGGCTACACCTTC. V gene TRBV30 combines with J gene TRBJ1-2; weak D call: TRBD1 (5 bases). Trimming pared 3 bases from V and 6 bases from J, leaving 8 bases between. The CDR3 has 11 amino acids. Germline V gives CDR1 GTSNPN, CDR2 SVGIG (reference sequence).

The chain joins TRBV10-3 to TRBJ1-1; D possibly corresponds to TRBD1 (6 bases). V lost 7 bases and J 1 base, leaving 13 bases between the germline ends. Per the germline V gene, CDR1 is ENHRY and CDR2 is SYGVKD. This CDR3 contains 14 residues. The CDR3 protein is CAITPGHTNTEAFF. The CDR3 nucleotides are TGTGCCATCACCCCGGGACATACGAACACTGAAGCTTTCTTT.

This chain links TRBV20-1 with TRBJ2-7; TRBD2 matches 8 bases. V lost 6 bases and J lost 2; bases outside the gene matches: 15. Germline V CDR1 and CDR2: DFQATT, SNEGSKA (reference sequence). The CDR3 is 16 residues long. The CDR3: CSANPEGGRGAYEQYF. CDR3 sequence (DNA): TGCAGTGCCAACCCCGAGGGGGGGCGGGGGGCCTACGAGCAGTACTTC.

The chain uses TRBV6-1 and TRBJ1-5; unclear D gene. The CDR3 totals 14 residues. The germline V and J ends were trimmed by 7 bases and 5 bases, with 15 bases remaining between them. Germline CDR1 is MNHNS and CDR2 is SASEGT. CDR3 in amino acids: CASTESRVDQPQHF. The CDR3 coding sequence is TGTGCCAGCACCGAATCTAGGGTCGATCAGCCCCAGCATTTT.

This clonotype was observed a handful of times. This chain uses TRBV6-1 with TRBJ2-4, with a possible D match to TRBD2 (6 bases). Germline CDR1 MNHNS, CDR2 SASEGT. This CDR3 contains 14 residues. Trimming stripped 4 bases from V and 0 bases from J, with 7 bases between. The CDR3 DNA is TGTGCCAGCAGTGTCGGGGGAGCCAAAAACATTCAGTACTTC. Residues: CASSVGGAKNIQYF.

This clonotype has ten or more counts. J is TRBJ1-5 and V is TRBV28; D may be TRBD1 (5 bases). CDR1 is MDHEN, CDR2 SYDVKM, per germline. This CDR3 has 15 amino acids. With 5 bases removed from V and 3 bases from J, the gap between germline ends came to 14 bases. The CDR3 loop is CASSVTGLPNQPQHF. CDR3 in DNA: TGTGCCAGCAGTGTCACAGGACTGCCCAATCAGCCCCAGCATTTT.

Comment on this clonotype: The junction departs from germline at one end; a sequencing error may be responsible. The CDR3 loop reads CASSMGQGATYEEYF. The CDR3 DNA follows: TGTGCCAGCAGCATGGGACAGGGGGCTACCTACGAGGAGTACTTC. The chain employs TRBV6-1 and TRBJ2-7, with 12 bases that match TRBD1. The CDR3 spans 15 residues. Germline V gene lookup returns CDR1 MNHNS and CDR2 SASEGT.

At least ten counts were recorded for this clonotype. V usage is TRBV20-1 and J usage is TRBJ2-7; 7 nucleotides align to TRBD2. Germline CDR1 DFQATT, CDR2 SNEGSKA (reference sequence). The CDR3 loop spans 14 amino acids. Unmatched junction bases numbered 7, after V lost 3 bases and J lost 2 bases. Written as DNA, the CDR3 is TGCAGTGCTAGTGGCTGGGGGGGAACCTACGAGCAGTACTTC. The encoded protein is CSASGWGGTYEQYF.

This clonotype has a count of ten or more. The chain recombines TRBV30 with TRBJ1-1, with TRBD1 matching over 8 bases. The germline V gene encodes CDR1 GTSNPN and CDR2 SVGIG (reference sequence). CDR3 length: 13 residues. Trimming took 3 bases from V and 1 from J; bases not matched to a gene: 1. The CDR3 spells CAWRQGANTEAFF. The CDR3 DNA reads TGTGCCTGGAGGCAGGGGGCGAACACTGAAGCTTTCTTT.

This clonotype was recorded at least ten times. J is TRBJ2-7 and V is TRBV20-1; no definite D call. CDR1 and CDR2 (germline): DFQATT, SNEGSKA (reference sequence). This CDR3 is 14 amino acids long. Trimming took 0 bases from V and 2 from J, leaving 11 bases between them. In DNA form, the CDR3 reads TGCAGTGCTAGAGAGGAGCTGGTCCCCTACGAGCAGTACTTC. Translation gives CSAREELVPYEQYF.

The V call is TRBV6-1, the J call TRBJ2-7; possibly TRBD2 for D (5 bases). Trimming took off 8 bases at V and 1 base at J, with 15 bases between the two ends. The CDR3 spans 14 residues. Germline CDR1 and CDR2: MNHNS and SASEGT. The CDR3 region has the DNA TGTGCCAGCGTATGCGTAGCGAGTTCCTACGAGCAGTACTTC. Its translation is CASVCVASSYEQYF.